This T cell receptor beta chain emerged from a study of blood T cell repertoires in COVID-19. The protocol was immunoSEQ multiplex PCR, while the TCRdb copy is restricted to in-frame clones and leaves out a portion. This table has fewer than 250,000 clones, 81% appearing once. Each participant's cohort was designated according to participant-reported clinical history. The source is a woman in her forties or fifties with acute COVID-19. The sample comprised PBMCs or T cells enriched from blood (not recorded which).

CDR3 residues: CASSLFGTARTIYF. CDR3 bases: TGTGCCAGCAGTTTATTCGGGACAGCCCGAACCATATATTTT. The J gene is TRBJ1-3, the V gene TRBV28; TRBD1 aligns across 7 bases. The CDR3 is made up of 14 amino acids. J lost 10 bases, V lost 1 base, and 7 bases had no gene match. Germline CDR1 and CDR2: MDHEN and SYDVKM.